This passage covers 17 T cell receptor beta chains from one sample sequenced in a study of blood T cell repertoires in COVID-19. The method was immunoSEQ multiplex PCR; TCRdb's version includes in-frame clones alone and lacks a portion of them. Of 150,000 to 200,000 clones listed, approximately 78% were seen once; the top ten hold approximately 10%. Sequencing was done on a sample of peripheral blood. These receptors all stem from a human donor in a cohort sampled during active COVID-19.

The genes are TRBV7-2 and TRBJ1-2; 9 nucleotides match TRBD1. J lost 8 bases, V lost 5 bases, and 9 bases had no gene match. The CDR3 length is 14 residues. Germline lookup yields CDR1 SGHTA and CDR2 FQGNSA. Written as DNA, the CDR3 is TGTGCCAGCAGCCTGGACAGGGGCCTACGGGGCTACACCTTC. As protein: CASSLDRGLRGYTF.

CDR3: CASSGTGAPNEQFF. In DNA, the CDR3 is TGTGCCAGCTCCGGGACAGGGGCCCCCAATGAGCAGTTCTTC. The gene calls are TRBV6-5 and TRBJ2-1, with 10 bases matching TRBD1. This CDR3 is 14 amino acids long. Per the germline V gene, CDR1 is MNHEY and CDR2 is SVGAGI. The V segment lost 8 bases and the J segment 6 bases; nucleotides outside the gene matches: 7.

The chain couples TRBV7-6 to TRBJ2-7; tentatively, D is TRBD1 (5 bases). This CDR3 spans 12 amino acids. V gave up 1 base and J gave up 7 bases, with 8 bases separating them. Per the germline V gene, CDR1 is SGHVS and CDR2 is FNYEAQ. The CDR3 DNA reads TGTGCCAGCAGCTTAGTTGGGGCAGAGCAGTACTTC. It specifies CASSLVGAEQYF. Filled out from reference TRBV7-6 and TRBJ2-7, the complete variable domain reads GAGVSQSPRYKVTKRGQDVALRCDPISGHVSLYWYRQALGQGPEFLTYFNYEAQQDKSGLPNDRFSAERPEGSISTLTIQRTEQRDSAMYRCASSLVGAEQYFGPGTRLTVT.

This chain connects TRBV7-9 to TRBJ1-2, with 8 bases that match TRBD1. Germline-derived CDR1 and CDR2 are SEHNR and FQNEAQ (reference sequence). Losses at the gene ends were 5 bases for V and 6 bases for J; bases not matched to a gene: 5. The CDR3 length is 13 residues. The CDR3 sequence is CASSQGAEDGYTF. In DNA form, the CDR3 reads TGTGCCAGCAGCCAGGGGGCTGAGGATGGCTACACCTTC.

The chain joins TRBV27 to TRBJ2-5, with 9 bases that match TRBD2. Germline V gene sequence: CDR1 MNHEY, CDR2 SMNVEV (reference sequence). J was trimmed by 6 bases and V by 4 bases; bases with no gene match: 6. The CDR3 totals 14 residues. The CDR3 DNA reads TGTGCCAGCAGTTCTAGCGGGAACGTGCAGACCCAGTACTTC. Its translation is CASSSSGNVQTQYF.

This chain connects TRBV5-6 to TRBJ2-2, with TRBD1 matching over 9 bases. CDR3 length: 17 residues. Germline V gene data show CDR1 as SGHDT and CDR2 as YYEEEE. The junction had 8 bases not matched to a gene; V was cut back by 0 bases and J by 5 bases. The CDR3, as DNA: TGTGCCAGCAGCTTGGTCCCGGGACAGGGTAGGACCGGGGAGCTGTTTTTT. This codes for CASSLVPGQGRTGELFF.

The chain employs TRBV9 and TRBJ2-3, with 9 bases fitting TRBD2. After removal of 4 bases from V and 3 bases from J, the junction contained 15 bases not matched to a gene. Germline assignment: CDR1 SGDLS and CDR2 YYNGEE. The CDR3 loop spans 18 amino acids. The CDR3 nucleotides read TGTGCCAGCAGCTCAAGATCGTTTAGCGGGAGTAATACAGATACGCAGTATTTT. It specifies CASSSRSFSGSNTDTQYF.

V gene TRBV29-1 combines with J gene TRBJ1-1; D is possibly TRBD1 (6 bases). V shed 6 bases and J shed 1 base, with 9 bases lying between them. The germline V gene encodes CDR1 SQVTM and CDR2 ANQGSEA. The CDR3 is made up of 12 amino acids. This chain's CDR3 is CSVARGNTEAFF. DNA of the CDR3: TGCAGCGTCGCCAGGGGGAACACTGAAGCTTTCTTT.

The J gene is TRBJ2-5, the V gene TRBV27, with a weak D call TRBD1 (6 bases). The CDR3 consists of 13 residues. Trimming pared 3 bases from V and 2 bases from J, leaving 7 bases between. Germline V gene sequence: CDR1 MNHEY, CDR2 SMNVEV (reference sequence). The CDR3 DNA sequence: TGTGCCAGCAGTTTGGGGACACAAGAGACCCAGTACTTC. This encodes CASSLGTQETQYF.

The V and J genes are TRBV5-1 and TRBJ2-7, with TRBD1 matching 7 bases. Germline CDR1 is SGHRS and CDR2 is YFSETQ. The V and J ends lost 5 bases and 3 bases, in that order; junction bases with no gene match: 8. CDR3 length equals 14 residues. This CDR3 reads CASRPGGANYEQYF. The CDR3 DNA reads TGCGCCAGCAGGCCAGGGGGAGCCAACTACGAGCAGTACTTC.

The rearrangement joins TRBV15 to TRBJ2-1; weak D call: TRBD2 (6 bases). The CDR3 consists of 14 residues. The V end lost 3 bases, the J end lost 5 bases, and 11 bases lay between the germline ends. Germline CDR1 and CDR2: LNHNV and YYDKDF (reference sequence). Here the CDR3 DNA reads TGTGCCACCAGCAGGGGGGGTGAGGACAATGAGCAGTTCTTC. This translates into CATSRGGEDNEQFF.

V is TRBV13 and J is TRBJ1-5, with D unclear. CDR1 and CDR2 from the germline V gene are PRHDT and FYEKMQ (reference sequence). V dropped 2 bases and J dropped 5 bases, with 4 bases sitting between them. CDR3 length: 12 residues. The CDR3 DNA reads TGTGCCAGCAGCTTATATGATCAGCCCCAGCATTTT. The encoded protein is CASSLYDQPQHF.

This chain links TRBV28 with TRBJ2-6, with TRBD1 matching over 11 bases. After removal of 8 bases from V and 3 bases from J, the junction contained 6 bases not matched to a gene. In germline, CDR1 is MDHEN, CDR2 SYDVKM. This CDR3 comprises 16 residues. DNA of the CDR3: TGTGCCAGCCTAGGACAGGGGGCCGGTGGGGCCAACGTCCTGACTTTC. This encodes CASLGQGAGGANVLTF.

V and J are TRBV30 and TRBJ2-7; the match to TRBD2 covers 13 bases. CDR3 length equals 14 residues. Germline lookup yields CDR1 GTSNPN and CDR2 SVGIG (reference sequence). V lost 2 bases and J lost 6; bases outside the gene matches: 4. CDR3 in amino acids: CAWSSTSGRGEQYF. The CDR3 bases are TGTGCCTGGAGTTCCACTAGCGGGAGGGGCGAGCAGTACTTC.

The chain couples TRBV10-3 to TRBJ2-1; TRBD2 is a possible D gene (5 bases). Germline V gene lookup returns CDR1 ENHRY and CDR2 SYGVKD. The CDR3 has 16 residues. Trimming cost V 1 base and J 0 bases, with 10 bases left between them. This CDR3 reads CAISELGDVSYNEQFF. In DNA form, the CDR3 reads TGTGCCATCAGTGAGTTGGGAGACGTCTCCTACAATGAGCAGTTCTTC.

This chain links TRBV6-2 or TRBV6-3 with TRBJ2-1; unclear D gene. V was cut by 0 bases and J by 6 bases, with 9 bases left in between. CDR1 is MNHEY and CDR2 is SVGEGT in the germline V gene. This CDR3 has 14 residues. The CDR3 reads CASSYSYLPNEQFF. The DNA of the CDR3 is TGTGCCAGCAGTTACTCATACTTACCCAATGAGCAGTTCTTC.

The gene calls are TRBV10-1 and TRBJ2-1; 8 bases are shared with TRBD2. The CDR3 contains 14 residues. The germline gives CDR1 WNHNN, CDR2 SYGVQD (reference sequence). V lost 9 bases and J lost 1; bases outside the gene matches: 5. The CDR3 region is CASNSGKSYNEQFF. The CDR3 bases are TGCGCCAGTAATAGCGGGAAGTCCTACAATGAGCAGTTCTTC.